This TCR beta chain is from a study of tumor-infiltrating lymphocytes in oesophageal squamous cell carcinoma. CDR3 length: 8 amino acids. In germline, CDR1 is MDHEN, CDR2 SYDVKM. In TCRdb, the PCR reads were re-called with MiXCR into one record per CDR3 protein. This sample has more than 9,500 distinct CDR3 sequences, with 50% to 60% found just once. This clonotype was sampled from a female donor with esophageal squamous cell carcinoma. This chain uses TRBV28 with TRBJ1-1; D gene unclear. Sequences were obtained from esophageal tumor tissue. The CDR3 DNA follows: TGTGCAGGAACTGAAGCTTTCTTT. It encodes CAGTEAFF. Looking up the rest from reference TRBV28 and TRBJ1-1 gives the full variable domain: DVKVTQSSRYLVKRTGEKVFLECVQDMDHENMFWYRQDPGLGLRLIYFSYDVKMKEKGDIPEGYSVSREKKERFSLILESASTNQTSMYLCAGTEAFFGQGTRLTVV.